The 4 T cell receptor beta chains given below trace back to one sample, sequenced in a study of cytomegalovirus exposure and HLA in healthy donors. A multiplex PCR was run with 60 Vbeta primers and 13 Jbeta primers. Data came from immunoSEQ multiplex PCR; TCRdb stores just in-frame clones and leaves some out. The sample gives about 130,000 clones, about two thirds of which show up once; under 3% is in the top ten. Sequenced material: PBMCs. The receptors stem from a woman aged 55-70 years in good health and CMV-seropositive.

V usage is TRBV28 and J usage is TRBJ2-7, with D possibly TRBD1 on 6 matching bases. V was pared by 2 bases and J by 2 bases, with 13 bases between. The CDR3 extends over 15 amino acids. Germline V CDR1 and CDR2: MDHEN, SYDVKM. This CDR3 is CASSLGGRGPYEQYF. The CDR3 DNA sequence: TGTGCCAGCAGTTTAGGAGGCAGGGGTCCCTACGAGCAGTACTTC.

The V and J genes are TRBV12-5 and TRBJ2-7, with TRBD2 identical over 8 bases. The V gene's germline CDR1 is LGHNT and CDR2 FRNRAP. V lost 6 bases, J lost 2 bases, and 3 bases stayed unmatched. This CDR3 has 13 residues. The CDR3 region is CASGAGVTYEQYF. DNA for the CDR3: TGTGCTAGTGGAGCGGGGGTCACCTACGAGCAGTACTTC.

The chain is built from TRBV28 and TRBJ2-6, with D unclear. Germline V gives CDR1 MDHEN, CDR2 SYDVKM. V was shortened by 8 bases and J by 1 base, with 9 bases between the two germline ends. CDR3 length: 14 amino acids. The CDR3, as DNA: TGTGCCAGCTTCGCCGGGTCTGGGGCCAACGTCCTGACTTTC. Its protein is CASFAGSGANVLTF.

J is TRBJ1-1 and V is TRBV7-9, with 7 bases fitting TRBD1. Trimming took 5 bases from V and 0 from J; bases not matched to a gene: 9. CDR3 length: 16 residues. Germline CDR1 and CDR2: SEHNR and FQNEAQ (reference sequence). CDR3 protein: CASSPGTAFMNTEAFF. DNA of the CDR3: TGTGCCAGCAGCCCCGGGACAGCATTTATGAACACTGAAGCTTTCTTT.